The next 12 T cell receptor beta chains were all read from a single sample in a study of T-cell memory formation after mild COVID-19. TCRdb reanalysed the 5' RACE reads using MiXCR and keeps one entry per CDR3 protein. The sample has 450,000 to 650,000 distinct CDR3 sequences; roughly 20% are singletons. Sequences were obtained from PBMCs or a T cell subset sorted from them (not recorded which). Receptors were obtained from an adult woman who had mild COVID-19 (a few samples of this study predate the infection). Cell type and time point are not known.

The V call is TRBV20-1, the J call TRBJ2-5; 8 bases map to TRBD1. The V and J ends lost 2 bases and 1 base, in that order; junction bases with no gene match: 6. The CDR3 sequence is 15 residues long. The V gene's germline CDR1 is DFQATT and CDR2 SNEGSKA (reference sequence). CDR3: CSARRTGTFQETQYF. The DNA of the CDR3 is TGCAGTGCTAGACGGACAGGGACCTTCCAAGAGACCCAGTACTTC.

This clonotype was picked up a small number of times. V and J are TRBV18 and TRBJ1-1; D remains unclear. The V gene lost 8 bases and the J gene lost 1 base, with 8 bases spanning the gap. CDR3 length: 12 residues. Germline lookup yields CDR1 KGHSH and CDR2 LQKENI. As DNA, the CDR3 is TGTGCCAGCAGTCAGCAGAACACTGAAGCTTTCTTT. Residues: CASSQQNTEAFF.

This clonotype has just a few counts. The CDR3 DNA sequence: TGTGCCAGCTCAACGGCCCAGGGGGCCCTACGTTCCTACGAGCAGTACTTC. It translates to CASSTAQGALRSYEQYF. The rearrangement uses TRBV18 and TRBJ2-7; TRBD1 matches 8 bases. Per germline, CDR1 KGHSH and CDR2 LQKENI. This CDR3 region has 17 residues. J was trimmed by 1 base and V by 5 bases; bases with no gene match: 13.

The chain is built from TRBV10-3 and TRBJ2-7; 11 nucleotides line up with TRBD1. The CDR3 loop spans 14 amino acids. Germline CDR1 reads ENHRY; CDR2 reads SYGVKD. V shed 7 bases and J 5 bases; nucleotides not matched to a gene: 7. The CDR3 DNA reads TGTGCCATCAAAAAGGGGGGACAGGGGGACGAGCAGTACTTC. It specifies CAIKKGGQGDEQYF.

The V and J genes are TRBV4-1 and TRBJ2-2, with D possibly being TRBD2 (6 bases). CDR3 length: 14 amino acids. CDR1 is MGHRA, CDR2 YSYEKL, per germline. V was cut by 5 bases and J by 4 bases, with 11 bases left in between. CDR3 in DNA: TGCGCCAGCAGCAAGACTAGGGGCACCGGGGAGCTGTTTTTT. This translates into CASSKTRGTGELFF.

This clonotype was observed a handful of times. This CDR3 reads CASSQVQTSGIAKNIQYF. The CDR3 DNA sequence: TGCGCCAGCAGCCAGGTCCAGACTAGCGGCATAGCCAAAAACATTCAGTACTTC. The chain has TRBV4-1 and TRBJ2-4; 9 positions agree with TRBD2. The CDR3 is made up of 18 amino acids. J gave up 0 bases and V 3 bases, and 9 bases lay outside the gene matches. Germline CDR1 and CDR2: MGHRA and YSYEKL.

This clonotype was seen more than once but under ten times. The V call is TRBV2, the J call TRBJ1-2, with D possibly matching TRBD1 (6 bases). V dropped 1 base and J dropped 4 bases, with 19 bases sitting between them. CDR3 length equals 17 residues. CDR1 is SNHLY and CDR2 is FYNNEI in the germline V gene. The CDR3 DNA is TGTGCCAGCAGTGAAGACAGATTGGGGGGGCACAGCTATGGCTACACCTTC. It specifies CASSEDRLGGHSYGYTF.

V gene TRBV4-1 combines with J gene TRBJ2-2, with D possibly matching TRBD1 (6 bases). Germline V lookup: CDR1 MGHRA, CDR2 YSYEKL. The CDR3 has 18 residues. Trimming removed 2 bases at V and 3 bases at J, with 19 bases between. The DNA for the CDR3 is TGCGCCAGCAGCCAATTCGGAGTGACAGGAGACCACACCGGGGAGCTGTTTTTT. It codes for CASSQFGVTGDHTGELFF.

The chain uses TRBV7-2 and TRBJ1-4; D is possibly TRBD1 (5 bases). V lost 5 bases and J 10 bases, leaving 17 bases between the germline ends. The CDR3 contains 14 residues. Germline V gene lookup returns CDR1 SGHTA and CDR2 FQGNSA. The CDR3 sequence is CASSPDGGTRKLFF. The CDR3 nucleotides are TGTGCCAGCAGCCCGGACGGGGGGACTAGAAAACTGTTTTTT.

This clonotype came up a few times. This rearrangement joins TRBV12-3 or TRBV12-4 to TRBJ1-2; D possibly corresponds to TRBD1 (6 bases). With 6 bases removed from V and 8 bases from J, the gap between germline ends came to 22 bases. The CDR3 is 15 amino acids. This CDR3 reads CASSPVYREVRGYTF. For the CDR3, the DNA is TGTGCCAGCAGCCCCGTATACAGGGAGGTCCGGGGCTACACCTTC.

This clonotype has just a few counts. V and J are TRBV6-2 or TRBV6-3 and TRBJ1-5; D is unresolved. This CDR3 comprises 16 residues. V gave up 0 bases and J gave up 7 bases, with 16 bases separating them. The germline CDR1 and CDR2 sequences are MNHEY and SVGEGT. The CDR3 loop reads CASSYSYGLHAQPQHF. DNA for the CDR3: TGTGCCAGCAGTTACTCCTACGGGCTCCATGCGCAGCCCCAGCATTTT.

This rearrangement joins TRBV12-3 or TRBV12-4 to TRBJ1-1; unclear D gene. With 5 bases removed from V and 8 bases from J, the gap between germline ends came to 12 bases. This CDR3 has 12 amino acids. The DNA for the CDR3 is TGTGCCAGCAGTCTAACTTTAATAGAAGCTTTCTTT. Translated: CASSLTLIEAFF.